This is a list of T cell receptor beta chains from one sample in a study of PD-1 blockade in classical Hodgkin lymphoma. Method: immunoSEQ multiplex PCR; TCRdb's copy keeps in-frame clones and lacks some. The sample contains 95,000 to 120,000 clones, nearly 90% of which appear only once. Sequenced material: peripheral blood mononuclear cells (PBMCs), taken before the second cycle of nivolumab. The source is a human donor with classical Hodgkin lymphoma. CDR3s leave out the opening cysteine and the closing phenylalanine or tryptophan.

j_gene: TRBJ1-3
v_gene: TRBV4-1
CDR3aa: ASSHLITNTIY

j_gene: TRBJ2-2
v_gene: TRBV7-2
CDR3aa: ASSVAAAILLAESNTGELF

j_gene: TRBJ1-1
v_gene: TRBV7-2
CDR3aa: ASSKEQNTEAF

j_gene: TRBJ1-2
v_gene: TRBV19
CDR3aa: ASSMEGRGYT

j_gene: TRBJ2-7
v_gene: TRBV11-3
CDR3aa: ASSLGVSYEQY

j_gene: TRBJ2-7
v_gene: TRBV7-2
CDR3aa: ASSLASGSREQY

j_gene: TRBJ2-1
v_gene: TRBV11-2
CDR3aa: ASRKGASGHVQF

j_gene: TRBJ2-7
v_gene: TRBV19
CDR3aa: ASSMASGNYEQY

j_gene: TRBJ2-7
v_gene: TRBV27
CDR3aa: ASRDVGQGLYEQY

j_gene: TRBJ1-1
v_gene: TRBV2
CDR3aa: ASTMGTGTIEAF

j_gene: TRBJ2-2
v_gene: TRBV30
CDR3aa: AWRDRATGELF

j_gene: TRBJ2-7
v_gene: TRBV27
CDR3aa: ASRPDRAYEQY

j_gene: TRBJ1-4
v_gene: TRBV6-5
CDR3aa: ASSYREGATNEKLF

j_gene: TRBJ1-1
v_gene: TRBV7-8
CDR3aa: ASSWGGLNTEAF

j_gene: TRBJ2-5
v_gene: TRBV5-1
CDR3aa: ASHSEPETQY

j_gene: TRBJ2-7
v_gene: TRBV7-2
CDR3aa: ASSRGAGVAYEQY

j_gene: TRBJ1-2
v_gene: TRBV6-6
CDR3aa: ASSSGHLINYGYT

j_gene: TRBJ2-3
v_gene: TRBV6-5
CDR3aa: ASSYQGDTQY

j_gene: TRBJ2-1
v_gene: TRBV2
CDR3aa: ASMGSPMRQF

j_gene: TRBJ2-7
v_gene: TRBV6-1
CDR3aa: ASSEPLAGTIEQY

j_gene: TRBJ2-3
v_gene: TRBV28
CDR3aa: ASSLSPPSGGSPPTDTQY

j_gene: TRBJ2-7
v_gene: TRBV6-5
CDR3aa: ASSTTGWGKQY

j_gene: TRBJ1-2
v_gene: TRBV9
CDR3aa: ASSVGAGAYGYT

j_gene: TRBJ2-7
v_gene: TRBV2
CDR3aa: ASSLAGGYYEQY

j_gene: TRBJ2-5
v_gene: TRBV6-5
CDR3aa: ASSWSGRRETQY

j_gene: TRBJ2-7
v_gene: TRBV4-2
CDR3aa: ASSQGRDEQY

j_gene: TRBJ1-2
v_gene: TRBV7-9
CDR3aa: ASSSDGRSYGYT

j_gene: TRBJ2-1
v_gene: TRBV10-3
CDR3aa: AISDEVAKPYNEQF

j_gene: TRBJ2-1
v_gene: TRBV10-3
CDR3aa: AISETAGLNNEQF

j_gene: -
v_gene: TRBV27
CDR3aa: ASRLAAGYEQY

j_gene: TRBJ1-2
v_gene: TRBV30
CDR3aa: AWSREGHYGYT

j_gene: TRBJ2-1
v_gene: TRBV27
CDR3aa: ASSLWSSGRGGDEQF

j_gene: TRBJ1-3
v_gene: TRBV18
CDR3aa: ASSLDSSGNTIY

j_gene: TRBJ2-3
v_gene: TRBV5-1
CDR3aa: ASSPGGDWGTDTQY

j_gene: TRBJ2-7
v_gene: TRBV4-1
CDR3aa: ASSQMTSGSYEQY

j_gene: TRBJ1-2
v_gene: TRBV10-3
CDR3aa: AISVTAPGGYT

j_gene: TRBJ2-1
v_gene: TRBV19
CDR3aa: ASSIALAGANNEQF

j_gene: TRBJ2-6
v_gene: TRBV28
CDR3aa: ASSARTAIDSGANVLT

j_gene: TRBJ1-5
v_gene: TRBV6-1
CDR3aa: ASSERGGANNQPQH

j_gene: TRBJ2-3
v_gene: TRBV5-4
CDR3aa: ASSLPGGPSDTQY

j_gene: TRBJ1-2
v_gene: TRBV6-5
CDR3aa: ASSYSEDLPYGYT

j_gene: TRBJ2-5
v_gene: TRBV9
CDR3aa: ASSVATSTGGGYQETQY

j_gene: TRBJ1-4
v_gene: TRBV4-3
CDR3aa: ASSLREGEKLF

j_gene: TRBJ1-5
v_gene: TRBV30
CDR3aa: AWSEDSNQPQH

j_gene: TRBJ2-6
v_gene: TRBV6-1
CDR3aa: ASSERGLGYTGANVLT